These 20 T cell receptor beta chains were all obtained from the same sample, sequenced in a study of cytotoxic CD8 clonotypes in ibrutinib-treated CLL. TCRdb's copy holds only in-frame clones and misses some; the assay was immunoSEQ multiplex PCR. The profile shows hundreds of thousands of clones, 70% to 80% of them singletons. The starting material was PBMCs, obtained before ibrutinib treatment. Receptors originate from a human donor with chronic lymphocytic leukemia.

The chain combines TRBV6-5 with TRBJ2-3; D possibly corresponds to TRBD2 (5 bases). The germline V and J ends were trimmed by 0 bases and 6 bases, with 10 bases remaining between them. Germline-derived CDR1 and CDR2 are MNHEY and SVGAGI. The CDR3 consists of 14 residues. CDR3 region: CASSYSLLVDTQYF. CDR3 nucleotides: TGTGCCAGCAGTTACTCCCTACTAGTTGATACGCAGTATTTT.

In DNA form, the CDR3 reads TGCGCCAGCACGCTTACAGGAAGCTCCTACGAGCAGTACTTC. As protein: CASTLTGSSYEQYF. The rearrangement links TRBV5-1 to TRBJ2-7, with TRBD1 as a possible D gene (5 bases). The germline V gene has CDR1 SGHRS and CDR2 YFSETQ. Trimming stripped 6 bases from V and 0 bases from J, with 13 bases between. The CDR3 contains 14 residues.

The chain recombines TRBV5-5 with TRBJ2-7, with a weak D call TRBD2 (5 bases). The ends were cut back, 0 bases at V and 3 bases at J, with 13 bases in the middle. CDR3 length: 15 amino acids. Germline CDR1 reads SGHKS; CDR2 reads YYEKEE (reference sequence). CDR3 sequence (DNA): TGTGCCAGCAGCTTGGAAGCTAGCAGATTCTACGAGCAGTACTTC. It translates to CASSLEASRFYEQYF. Supplemented by reference TRBV5-5 and TRBJ2-7, the full variable domain reads DAGVTQSPTHLIKTRGQQVTLRCSPISGHKSVSWYQQVLGQGPQFIFQYYEKEERGRGNFPDRFSARQFPNYSSELNVNALLLGDSALYLCASSLEASRFYEQYFGPGTRLTVT.

The genes are TRBV7-2 and TRBJ2-3, with D maybe TRBD1 (5 bases). There are 14 residues in the CDR3. CDR1 and CDR2 from the germline V gene are SGHTA and FQGNSA. V shed 0 bases and J shed 3 bases, with 7 bases lying between them. DNA of the CDR3: TGTGCCAGCAGCTTAGCAGGGGTGACAGATACGCAGTATTTT. Residues: CASSLAGVTDTQYF.

This sequence joins TRBV9 and TRBJ1-5; D gene uncertain. The CDR3 is made up of 14 amino acids. Trimming shortened V by 0 bases and J by 9 bases, and 13 bases separated the two germline ends. Germline CDR1 is SGDLS and CDR2 is YYNGEE. The CDR3 bases are TGTGCCAGCAGCGTAGACGGTAGCTGGGGGCCCCAGCATTTT. Protein sequence: CASSVDGSWGPQHF.

This rearrangement joins TRBV10-3 to TRBJ2-1; D remains ambiguous. The V end lost 4 bases, the J end lost 6 bases, and 7 bases lay between the germline ends. The CDR3 runs 12 residues. CDR1 and CDR2 from the germline V gene are ENHRY and SYGVKD. The CDR3 loop is CAISGLSNEQFF. In DNA, the CDR3 is TGTGCCATCAGTGGATTATCCAATGAGCAGTTCTTC.

This clone was counted once. This chain uses TRBV19 with TRBJ2-1; 10 nucleotides line up with TRBD2. This CDR3 comprises 15 residues. The germline CDR1 and CDR2 sequences are LNHDA and SQIVND (reference sequence). The junction had 15 bases not matched to a gene; V was cut back by 7 bases and J by 12 bases. DNA of the CDR3: TGTGCCAGTAACCCCCGGACTAGCGGTCCCTTGGTGCAGTTCTTC. Protein product: CASNPRTSGPLVQFF.

This chain joins TRBV11-2 and TRBJ2-3; 13 bases map to TRBD2. Trimming removed 4 bases from V and 2 bases from J; junction bases left unmatched: 3. Germline CDR1 SGHAT, CDR2 FQNNGV. The CDR3 runs 16 residues. This CDR3 is CASSSGLAGFTDTQYF. CDR3 DNA sequence: TGTGCCAGCAGCTCGGGACTAGCGGGGTTCACAGATACGCAGTATTTT. Based on the CDR3 plus reference TRBV11-2 and TRBJ2-3, the full variable domain is EAGVAQSPRYKIIEKRQSVAFWCNPISGHATLYWYQQILGQGPKLLIQFQNNGVVDDSQLPKDRFSAERLKGVDSTLKIQPAKLEDSAVYLCASSSGLAGFTDTQYFGPGTRLTVL.

This clone was seen more than once but under ten times. This chain joins TRBV27 and TRBJ2-7, with a possible D match to TRBD2 (5 bases). Germline V CDR1 and CDR2: MNHEY, SMNVEV (reference sequence). The CDR3 contains 13 residues. V was cut by 6 bases and J by 0 bases, with 9 bases left in between. Here the CDR3 reads CASRSGNSYEQYF. The CDR3 bases are TGTGCCAGCAGATCGGGAAACTCCTACGAGCAGTACTTC.

For the CDR3, the DNA is TGTGCCAGCAGCTTAGAAGGGGGGGCGCCTGAGCAGTTCTTC. Translating gives CASSLEGGAPEQFF. This chain joins TRBV7-9 and TRBJ2-1, with D possibly being TRBD2 (7 bases). V was clipped by 1 base and J by 9 bases, with 13 bases between them. CDR3 length: 14 amino acids. Per the germline V gene, CDR1 is SEHNR and CDR2 is FQNEAQ (reference sequence).

The rearrangement uses TRBV5-1 and TRBJ2-1, with D tentatively TRBD2 (5 bases). Germline lookup yields CDR1 SGHRS and CDR2 YFSETQ. The CDR3 has 13 residues. V shed 4 bases and J shed 13 bases, with 18 bases lying between them. The DNA for the CDR3 is TGCGCCAGCAGCACCTTCCTTCAGCGGCCACAGTTCTTC. It translates to CASSTFLQRPQFF.

The rearrangement joins TRBV5-6 to TRBJ1-5; 8 positions agree with TRBD1. V lost 4 bases to trimming and J lost 1 base; unmatched junction nucleotides: 13. The CDR3 is made up of 18 amino acids. CDR1 and CDR2 from the germline V gene are SGHDT and YYEEEE. The CDR3 spells CASSKRNRGASSNQPQHF. The DNA of the CDR3 is TGTGCCAGCAGCAAAAGAAACAGGGGGGCATCGAGCAATCAGCCCCAGCATTTT.

The V gene is TRBV27, the J gene TRBJ1-2; 8 bases are a match to TRBD1. Unmatched junction bases numbered 6, after V lost 6 bases and J lost 3 bases. Germline CDR1 reads MNHEY; CDR2 reads SMNVEV (reference sequence). This CDR3 has 14 amino acids. The CDR3 region has the DNA TGTGCCAGCAGAACAACAGGGGGATACTATGGCTACACCTTC. It specifies CASRTTGGYYGYTF.

This clone was detected a few times. The chain employs TRBV13 and TRBJ1-1; the D is unclear. Germline CDR1 PRHDT, CDR2 FYEKMQ (reference sequence). CDR3 length equals 14 residues. V lost 5 bases and J lost 1, with 11 bases in between. The chain's CDR3 is CASSVQTSNTEAFF. The CDR3 DNA sequence: TGTGCCAGCAGCGTGCAGACTTCGAACACTGAAGCTTTCTTT.

V gene TRBV7-6 combines with J gene TRBJ2-7, with 9 bases identical to TRBD1. The CDR3 is made up of 16 amino acids. Trimming cost V 0 bases and J 0 bases; bases outside gene matches: 3. Germline values: CDR1 SGHVS, CDR2 FNYEAQ. CDR3 sequence reads: CASSLATGGPSYEQYF. The DNA for the CDR3 is TGTGCCAGCAGCTTAGCGACAGGGGGTCCCTCCTACGAGCAGTACTTC.

The J gene is TRBJ2-5, the V gene TRBV7-3; weak D call: TRBD2 (5 bases). V was pared by 1 base and J by 4 bases, with 10 bases between. The CDR3 runs to 14 residues. Germline CDR1 reads SGHTA; CDR2 reads FQGTGA. In DNA, the CDR3 is TGTGCCAGCAGCTTAAGGGGAGTCGGAGAGACCCAGTACTTC. Its translation: CASSLRGVGETQYF. The full variable domain, in which reference TRBV7-3 and TRBJ2-5 provide the parts outside the CDR3, is GAGVSQTPSNKVTEKGKYVELRCDPISGHTALYWYRQSLGQGPEFLIYFQGTGAADDSGLPNDRFFAVRPEGSVSTLKIQRTERGDSAVYLCASSLRGVGETQYFGPGTRLLVL.

The chain combines TRBV10-3 with TRBJ1-1, with 7 bases fitting TRBD1. V gave up 6 bases and J gave up 1 base; unmatched junction bases: 8. This CDR3 has 15 residues. Germline V gives CDR1 ENHRY, CDR2 SYGVKD. The CDR3 sequence: CAIRHQGQQNTEAFF. CDR3 nucleotides: TGTGCCATCAGGCACCAGGGACAGCAGAACACTGAAGCTTTCTTT.

The V gene is TRBV25-1, the J gene TRBJ2-3; 10 nucleotides agree with TRBD2. This CDR3 region has 14 residues. V was clipped by 7 bases and J by 8 bases; unmatched bases: 9. Germline CDR1 is MGHDK and CDR2 is SYGVNS. CDR3 protein: CASKFSQREGTQYF. The CDR3 nucleotides read TGTGCCAGCAAGTTCTCCCAGCGGGAGGGTACGCAGTATTTT.

This chain joins TRBV28 and TRBJ1-1; D is ambiguous. The CDR3 has 13 amino acids. Germline CDR1 MDHEN, CDR2 SYDVKM. Trimming took off 6 bases at V and 0 bases at J, with 8 bases between the two ends. The CDR3 here is CASRISLNTEAFF. In nucleotides, the CDR3 is TGTGCCAGCAGGATCAGCCTGAACACTGAAGCTTTCTTT.

V gene TRBV27 combines with J gene TRBJ2-1; no definite D call. Germline V gene lookup returns CDR1 MNHEY and CDR2 SMNVEV (reference sequence). With 6 bases removed from V and 5 bases from J, the gap between germline ends came to 11 bases. The CDR3 runs to 13 residues. The CDR3 sequence is CASSARTNNEQFF. The CDR3 DNA is TGTGCCAGCAGCGCGAGAACGAACAATGAGCAGTTCTTC.